These 22 T cell receptor beta chains were all obtained from the same sample, sequenced in a study of neurological immune-mediated disorders. TCRdb used MiXCR to reprocess the 5' RACE reads, holding one entry per CDR3 protein. This sample carries tens of thousands of distinct CDR3 sequences, 2.5% to 3% of them seen once, and the ten largest clones take over 0.95%. Sequencing input: PBMCs. Every receptor here comes from a woman aged 25 to 39 with multiple sclerosis.

This clonotype occurred many times. The genes are TRBV7-2 and TRBJ2-5; the D is unclear. The CDR3 extends over 13 amino acids. V was cut by 8 bases and J by 1 base, with 11 bases left in between. Per the germline V gene, CDR1 is SGHTA and CDR2 is FQGNSA. CDR3 loop: CASLRSFQETQYF. DNA for the CDR3: TGTGCCAGCCTTCGGTCATTCCAAGAGACCCAGTACTTC.

This clonotype occurred many times. CDR3 in amino acids: CASSFNLGGTEAFF. For the CDR3, the DNA is TGTGCCAGCAGTTTTAACCTCGGGGGCACTGAAGCTTTCTTT. The chain links TRBV12-3 or TRBV12-4 to TRBJ1-1; D is perhaps TRBD1 (5 bases). The V gene lost 3 bases and the J gene lost 4 bases, with 12 bases spanning the gap. This CDR3 comprises 14 residues.

Ten or more counts support this clonotype. The rearrangement uses TRBV12-3 or TRBV12-4 and TRBJ2-3, with TRBD2 matching over 7 bases. This CDR3 is built from 16 residues. With 5 bases clipped from V and 6 bases from J, the junction kept 14 bases outside the gene matches. DNA of the CDR3: TGTGCCAGCAGTGGAGTGGGCGGGAGCCTTTGGGATACGCAGTATTTT. This sequence encodes CASSGVGGSLWDTQYF.

In the case of this clonotype: It may be a read error: a sequence one base away is much more abundant. The chain combines TRBV6-5 with TRBJ2-3, with 9 bases matching TRBD2. Germline V gives CDR1 MNHEY, CDR2 SVGAGI. This CDR3 spans 12 amino acids. V trimming: 5 bases; J trimming: 11 bases; junction bases outside the gene matches: 5. CDR3 region: CASSPGLAKQYF. The CDR3 DNA is TGTGCCAGCAGTCCGGGACTAGCAAAGCAGTATTTT.

In this sample, this clonotype turned up many times. The rearrangement joins TRBV5-1 to TRBJ2-7, with D unclear. CDR1 and CDR2 from the germline V gene are SGHRS and YFSETQ. The CDR3 sequence is 13 residues long. V was clipped by 4 bases and J by 5 bases, with 13 bases between them. For the CDR3, the DNA is TGCGCCAGCAGCCCCTACGTAAGGAACGAGCAGTACTTC. It encodes CASSPYVRNEQYF. The variable domain in full, with the rest retrieved from reference TRBV5-1 and TRBJ2-7, is KAGVTQTPRYLIKTRGQQVTLSCSPISGHRSVSWYQQTPGQGLQFLFEYFSETQRNKGNFPGRFSGRQFSNSRSEMNVSTLELGDSALYLCASSPYVRNEQYFGPGTRLTVT.

This clonotype has a count of ten or more. V usage is TRBV12-3 or TRBV12-4 and J usage is TRBJ2-1, with 10 nucleotides matching TRBD2. With V trimmed by 6 bases and J by 5 bases, 13 bases remained unmatched. The CDR3 contains 17 residues. CDR3 nucleotides: TGTGCCAGCAGCATCCCCAGCGGGAGGGCCGACGACAATGAGCAGTTCTTC. It translates to CASSIPSGRADDNEQFF.

This clonotype was observed at least ten times. In DNA, the CDR3 is TGTGCCACCAGTGAATACGGGGCGCCTCGGGATACGCAGTATTTT. Its protein is CATSEYGAPRDTQYF. The chain links TRBV24-1 to TRBJ2-3; D may correspond to TRBD1 or TRBD2 (5 bases each). Germline CDR1 reads KGHDR; CDR2 reads SFDVKD. This CDR3 region has 15 residues. V was shortened by 4 bases and J by 6 bases, with 16 bases between the two germline ends.

This clonotype was found many times. V gene TRBV5-1 combines with J gene TRBJ2-7; TRBD2 matches 9 bases. The germline V gene encodes CDR1 SGHRS and CDR2 YFSETQ. This CDR3 is 14 amino acids long. V shed 6 bases, J shed 5 bases, and the junction held 9 bases outside the gene matches. The CDR3: CASKVAGVAHEQYF. CDR3 sequence (DNA): TGCGCCAGCAAGGTAGCGGGAGTTGCCCACGAGCAGTACTTC.

There are a few counts of this clonotype. The V gene is TRBV28, the J gene TRBJ1-1, with unresolved D. This CDR3 has 15 amino acids. The V gene's germline CDR1 is MDHEN and CDR2 SYDVKM. Trimming removed 3 bases at V and 0 bases at J, with 11 bases between. In DNA, the CDR3 is TGTGCCAGCAGTTTCAATAGTGCTATGAACACTGAAGCTTTCTTT. Its protein product is CASSFNSAMNTEAFF.

This clonotype has a count of ten or more. The V call is TRBV24-1, the J call TRBJ2-1, with a possible D match to TRBD1 (5 bases). This CDR3 has 14 amino acids. Per the germline V gene, CDR1 is KGHDR and CDR2 is SFDVKD. V lost 1 base, J lost 9 bases, and 12 bases lay in between. Here the CDR3 DNA reads TGTGCCACCAGTGATTTACAGGATTGGGGTGAGCAGTTCTTC. It yields the protein CATSDLQDWGEQFF.

This clonotype was seen ten or more times. The rearrangement uses TRBV3-1 and TRBJ2-2; TRBD1 agrees at 7 bases. The CDR3 is 14 amino acids. Germline V gene data show CDR1 as LGHDT and CDR2 as YNNKEL (reference sequence). The V and J ends lost 0 bases and 7 bases, in that order; junction bases with no gene match: 2. The CDR3 spells CASSQDTGVGELFF. In nucleotides, the CDR3 is TGTGCCAGCAGCCAAGATACAGGGGTCGGGGAGCTGTTTTTT.

This clonotype was detected ten times or more. The chain joins TRBV4-3 to TRBJ2-6, with 10 bases fitting TRBD1. Germline V gives CDR1 LGHNA, CDR2 YSLEER. This CDR3 is built from 22 residues. J lost 2 bases, V lost 0 bases, and 16 bases had no gene match. The CDR3 reads CASSQDWPRQGAEEAGANVLTF. The CDR3 DNA is TGCGCCAGCAGCCAAGATTGGCCGAGACAGGGGGCGGAAGAGGCTGGGGCCAACGTCCTGACTTTC.

This clonotype appeared many times. The V and J genes are TRBV15 and TRBJ2-1, with D perhaps TRBD1 or TRBD2 (6 bases each). The CDR3 is 14 amino acids. The ends were cut back, 6 bases at V and 6 bases at J, with 15 bases in the middle. Germline-derived CDR1 and CDR2 are LNHNV and YYDKDF (reference sequence). In nucleotides, the CDR3 is TGTGCCACCAGAAAAAGGGGGGTTTCCAATGAGCAGTTCTTC. It encodes CATRKRGVSNEQFF. Complete variable domain (other parts from reference TRBV15 and TRBJ2-1): DAMVIQNPRYQVTQFGKPVTLSCSQTLNHNVMYWYQQKSSQAPKLLFHYYDKDFNNEADTPDNFQSRRPNTSFCFLDIRSPGLGDTAMYLCATRKRGVSNEQFFGPGTRLTVL.

This clonotype occurred many times. The V gene is TRBV20-1, the J gene TRBJ1-1, with 8 bases lining up with TRBD1. With V trimmed by 3 bases and J by 8 bases, 8 bases remained unmatched. Germline CDR1 DFQATT, CDR2 SNEGSKA (reference sequence). CDR3 length equals 13 residues. This chain's CDR3 is CSARRAGGAEAFF. The CDR3 region has the DNA TGCAGTGCTAGGAGGGCAGGGGGCGCCGAAGCTTTCTTT.

This clonotype was observed many times. V usage is TRBV20-1 and J usage is TRBJ2-1; 8 positions agree with TRBD2. Trimming took 3 bases from V and 4 from J; bases not matched to a gene: 5. This CDR3 is 14 amino acids long. Per the germline V gene, CDR1 is DFQATT and CDR2 is SNEGSKA (reference sequence). In nucleotides, the CDR3 is TGCAGTGCTAGTTTAGCGGGGTTTTACAATGAGCAGTTCTTC. Its translation: CSASLAGFYNEQFF.

This clonotype was observed many times. The chain joins TRBV5-1 to TRBJ2-7, with a weak D call TRBD1 (6 bases). The CDR3 spans 14 residues. The germline CDR1 and CDR2 sequences are SGHRS and YFSETQ. With 6 bases removed from V and 2 bases from J, the gap between germline ends came to 15 bases. The CDR3 sequence is CASTHEGVPYEQYF. As DNA, the CDR3 is TGCGCCAGCACCCATGAGGGGGTCCCCTACGAGCAGTACTTC.

This clonotype was seen ten or more times. The chain employs TRBV5-1 and TRBJ2-7, with D unresolved. Germline V gene data show CDR1 as SGHRS and CDR2 as YFSETQ. This CDR3 contains 13 residues. Trimming cost V 6 bases and J 6 bases, with 16 bases left between them. DNA of the CDR3: TGCGCCAGCACCCCCCCCTTGGCCACCGAGCAGTACTTC. Residues: CASTPPLATEQYF.

This clonotype was observed many times. The gene calls are TRBV5-6 and TRBJ1-5, with D hard to call. The CDR3 contains 14 residues. Germline assignment: CDR1 SGHDT and CDR2 YYEEEE. V dropped 2 bases and J dropped 7 bases, with 13 bases sitting between them. The CDR3 DNA reads as TGTGCCAGCAGCTTTACCCCCGGAGGACAGCCCCAGCATTTT. As protein: CASSFTPGGQPQHF.

This clonotype was recorded a few times. The chain joins TRBV18 to TRBJ2-1, with a weak D call TRBD1 (6 bases). This CDR3 is built from 12 residues. The germline V gene has CDR1 KGHSH and CDR2 LQKENI. Trimming stripped 7 bases from V and 5 bases from J, with 9 bases between. Here the CDR3 DNA reads TGTGCCAGCTTGGACAGTCACAATGAGCAGTTCTTC. Its translation is CASLDSHNEQFF.

This clonotype was seen many times. This sequence joins TRBV7-9 and TRBJ2-7, with D possibly TRBD2 on 6 matching bases. CDR1 SEHNR and CDR2 FQNEAQ come from the germline V gene (reference sequence). The CDR3 totals 13 residues. Trimming shortened V by 2 bases and J by 6 bases, and 11 bases separated the two germline ends. The CDR3 DNA reads as TGTGCCAGCAGCTTAACTGTGGGGGGCGAGCAGTACTTC. The encoded protein is CASSLTVGGEQYF.

This clonotype showed up many times. The chain links TRBV29-1 to TRBJ1-1; 10 bases align to TRBD1. V lost 5 bases, J lost 3 bases, and 6 bases stayed unmatched. The V gene's germline CDR1 is SQVTM and CDR2 ANQGSEA. The CDR3 runs 14 residues. The DNA for the CDR3 is TGCAGCGTTTTTCCCGGGACAGGGGACACTGAAGCTTTCTTT. This translates into CSVFPGTGDTEAFF. The full variable domain, with the rest looked up from reference TRBV29-1 and TRBJ1-1, is SAVISQKPSRDICQRGTSLTIQCQVDSQVTMMFWYRQQPGQSLTLIATANQGSEATYESGFVIDKFPISRPNLTFSTLTVSNMSPEDSSIYLCSVFPGTGDTEAFFGQGTRLTVV.

The table lists this clonotype with many counts. The rearrangement links TRBV4-1 to TRBJ2-3, with TRBD2 matching 8 bases. The CDR3 has 17 amino acids. Germline V gives CDR1 MGHRA, CDR2 YSYEKL. V shed 1 base, J shed 5 bases, and the junction held 11 bases outside the gene matches. CDR3: CASSQGVAGTNKDTQYF. CDR3 DNA sequence: TGCGCCAGCAGCCAAGGGGTAGCGGGGACGAATAAAGATACGCAGTATTTT.